A single T cell receptor (beta chain) is shown here with its context. Its target is unknown. The entry originates in a study of cytomegalovirus exposure and HLA in healthy donors. Regarding the study as a whole: Among the sequence variants, a highly shared cluster was likely an artifact of sequencing. Some public TCRs appeared in many individuals, while most sequences were rare.

PCR used 60 Vbeta primers and 13 Jbeta primers. As processed by the authors: Some 11 million of the roughly 80 million unique TCR beta chains counted in a later analysis were shared. Sequencing was performed with immunoSEQ multiplex PCR; in TCRdb, only in-frame clones are kept and a portion is missing. V, J and clone size were drawn from that table, and D and trimming were deduced from the DNA. The sample has about 180,000 clones, approximately 84% seen once. Sequenced: PBMCs. This clonotype originated in a girl aged 5-17 years in good health and CMV-seropositive.

CDR3 protein: CASSLGGGRNTEAFF. Written as DNA, the CDR3 is TGTGCCAGCAGCCTCGGGGGGGGAAGGAACACTGAAGCTTTCTTT. This chain links TRBV5-8 with TRBJ1-1, with D possibly being TRBD1 (5 bases). The V gene lost 4 bases and the J gene lost 1 base, with 14 bases spanning the gap. The germline CDR1 and CDR2 sequences are SGHTS and YDEGEE. The CDR3 totals 15 residues.